This TCR beta chain was sequenced for a study of regulatory T cells in long-lasting Graves disease. Time point in this sample: persistent/refractory GD, antithyroid drugs over 5 years with positive TRAb. RNA extracted from PBMCs served as the sequencing template. Through Arm-PCR of CDR3 regions and iRepertoire HTBI primers, TCR beta libraries were built. TCRdb analysed the multiplex PCR reads with MiXCR anew, one entry per CDR3 protein. The repertoire holds roughly 300,000 distinct CDR3 sequences, around a fifth seen once, with less than 30% in the top ten. On this clonotype: No antigen is known for it.

V gave up 5 bases and J gave up 4 bases; unmatched junction bases: 4. Germline values: CDR1 SQVTM, CDR2 ANQGSEA. The CDR3 has 12 amino acids. Study results and limitations: More public clonotypes were shared by persistent patients (around 2,800) than by new patients (approximately 1,000). Persistent disease was characterized by preferential usage of TRBV28, TRBJ1-2 and TRBJ2-5.

The receptor was derived from a female donor with Graves disease. The sequences come from peripheral blood mononuclear cells (PBMCs), collected when the disease was refractory, from a patient treated with antithyroid drugs. This sequence joins TRBV29-1 and TRBJ1-1; 7 positions agree with TRBD1. CDR3 amino acids: CSVFRGGTEAFF. DNA for the CDR3: TGCAGCGTTTTCAGGGGGGGCACTGAAGCTTTCTTT.